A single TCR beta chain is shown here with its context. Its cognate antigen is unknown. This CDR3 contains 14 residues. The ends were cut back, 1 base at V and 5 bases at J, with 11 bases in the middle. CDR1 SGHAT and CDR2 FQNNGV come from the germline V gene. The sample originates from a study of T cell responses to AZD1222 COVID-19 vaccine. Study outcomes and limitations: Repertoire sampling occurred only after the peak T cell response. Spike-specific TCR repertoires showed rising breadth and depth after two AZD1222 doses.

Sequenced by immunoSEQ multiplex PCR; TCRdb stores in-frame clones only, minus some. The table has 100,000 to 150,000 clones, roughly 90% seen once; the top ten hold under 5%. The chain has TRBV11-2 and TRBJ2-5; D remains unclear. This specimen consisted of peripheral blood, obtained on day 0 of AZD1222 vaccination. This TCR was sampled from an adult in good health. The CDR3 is CASSLGGPKETQYF. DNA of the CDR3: TGTGCCAGCAGCTTAGGTGGCCCTAAGGAGACCCAGTACTTC.